A selection of T cell receptor beta chains follows, all from one sample in a study of tumor-infiltrating lymphocytes in oesophageal squamous cell carcinoma. Each CDR3 protein is one row after TCRdb ran MiXCR on the PCR reads. The table shows 15,000 to 20,000 distinct CDR3 sequences, with over 40% occurring only once. The specimen sequenced was normal esophageal tissue next to the tumor. The receptors come from a female donor with esophageal squamous cell carcinoma. CDR3s include the opening cysteine and the closing phenylalanine or tryptophan. A D gene is named only where the DNA matches it firmly. Size is omitted from some rows. Given values are once, few, many or a class for expanded clones.

v_gene	len	abundance	d_gene	j_gene	CDR3aa	CDR3nt
TRBV12-3/TRBV12-4	15	-	TRBD1	TRBJ2-7	CASSRRDRRTYEQYF	TGTGCCAGCAGCCGCCGGGACAGGAGGACCTACGAGCAGTACTTC
TRBV7-8	13	-	-	TRBJ1-4	CASSLSGYEKLFF	TGTGCCAGCAGCTTGAGCGGTTATGAAAAACTGTTTTTT
TRBV5-1	14	-	TRBD1	TRBJ1-2	CASSLDRGGYGYTF	TGCGCCAGCAGCTTGGACAGGGGAGGCTATGGCTACACCTTC
TRBV6-6	13	-	-	TRBJ2-7	CASSYSSSYEQYF	TGTGCCAGCAGTTACTCGTCCTCCTACGAGCAGTACTTC
TRBV7-8	15	few	TRBD1	TRBJ2-7	CASSEGQGPSYEQYF	TGTGCCAGCAGCGAAGGACAGGGGCCCTCCTACGAGCAGTACTTC
TRBV7-9	13	-	-	TRBJ2-5	CASSSRLQETQYF	TGTGCCAGCAGCTCACGACTCCAAGAGACCCAGTACTTC
TRBV5-1	16	many	-	TRBJ1-1	CASSLGPAGMDTEAFF	TGCGCCAGCAGCTTGGGTCCTGCGGGAATGGACACTGAAGCTTTCTTT
TRBV5-3	14	-	TRBD1	TRBJ1-2	CASSPTGGGYGYTF	TGTGCCAGCAGCCCGACAGGGGGCGGATATGGCTACACCTTC
TRBV7-3	13	medium-sized	-	TRBJ2-1	CASSLASYNEQFF	TGTGCCAGCAGCTTAGCATCCTACAATGAGCAGTTCTTC
TRBV11-3	16	-	TRBD2	TRBJ2-3	CASSLEGSGGVDTQYF	TGTGCCAGCAGCTTAGAAGGCTCGGGAGGAGTAGATACGCAGTATTTT
TRBV10-3	15	-	TRBD1	TRBJ1-2	CAILSGTGPNYGYTF	TGTGCCATCCTTTCCGGGACAGGGCCTAACTATGGCTACACCTTC
TRBV7-3	14	once	-	TRBJ2-3	CASSLTGGTDTQYF	TGTGCCAGCAGCCTGACAGGAGGCACAGATACGCAGTATTTT
TRBV28	17	-	-	TRBJ2-3	CASSLIQVRTSTDTQYF	TGTGCCAGCAGTTTAATACAGGTTAGGACTAGCACAGATACGCAGTATTTT
TRBV27	13	-	TRBD1	TRBJ2-1	CASSIQTGGEQFF	TGTGCCAGCAGCATCCAAACAGGGGGCGAGCAGTTCTTC
TRBV7-8	16	-	-	TRBJ2-4	CASSLLRGIAKNIQYF	TGTGCCAGCAGCCTACTCCGGGGGATAGCCAAAAACATTCAGTACTTC
TRBV7-6	16	-	-	TRBJ2-2	CASSPDSRIHTGELFF	TGTGCCAGCAGCCCGGACAGTCGGATCCACACCGGGGAGCTGTTTTTT
TRBV7-9	15	-	TRBD2	TRBJ2-3	CASSLGREGLNTQYF	TGTGCCAGCAGCTTAGGACGGGAGGGCCTAAATACGCAGTATTTT
TRBV7-9	14	-	-	TRBJ2-3	CTSSLETGSDTQYF	TGTACCAGCAGCTTAGAGACAGGTTCAGATACGCAGTATTTT
TRBV7-6	14	few	-	TRBJ1-2	CASSLEGVGVGYTF	TGTGCCAGCAGCTTAGAGGGGGTGGGGGTCGGCTACACCTTC
TRBV28	12	medium-sized	-	TRBJ1-1	CASSHHGREAFF	TGTGCCAGCAGTCACCACGGCCGTGAAGCTTTCTTT
TRBV7-3	16	few	TRBD2	TRBJ2-5	CASSYLAGGVQETQYF	TGTGCCAGCAGCTACCTAGCGGGAGGGGTCCAAGAGACCCAGTACTTC
TRBV7-3	18	-	TRBD2	TRBJ2-6	CASSLSGRAPSGANVLTF	TGTGCCAGCAGCTTATCTGGGAGGGCCCCCTCTGGGGCCAACGTCCTGACTTTC
TRBV7-8	13	-	TRBD1	TRBJ2-7	CASSLQGDYEQYF	TGTGCCAGCAGCCTACAGGGGGACTACGAGCAGTACTTC
TRBV3-1	14	-	-	TRBJ2-2	CASSQGSNTGELFF	TGTGCCAGCAGCCAAGGTAGTAACACCGGGGAGCTGTTTTTT
TRBV12-3/TRBV12-4	15	-	TRBD1	TRBJ2-1	CASTVGQGRYNEQFF	TGTGCCAGCACCGTGGGACAGGGCCGATACAATGAGCAGTTCTTC
TRBV27	15	-	TRBD2	TRBJ2-1	CASSPRLAGSNEQFF	TGTGCCAGCAGCCCCCGACTAGCGGGATCGAATGAGCAGTTCTTC
TRBV12-3/TRBV12-4	14	many	TRBD1	TRBJ1-1	CASSFGTGGLGAFF	TGTGCCAGCAGTTTCGGGACAGGGGGCTTAGGTGCTTTCTTT
TRBV7-2	13	few	TRBD1	TRBJ2-7	CASSRGQTYEQYF	TGTGCCAGCAGCCGGGGACAGACCTACGAGCAGTACTTC
TRBV28	15	many	-	TRBJ1-3	CASSPPRGSGNTIYF	TGTGCCAGCAGTCCCCCGAGGGGCTCTGGAAACACCATATATTTT
TRBV19	14	-	-	TRBJ2-1	CASSIQADNSPLHF	TGTGCCAGTAGTATCCAGGCCGATAATTCACCCCTCCACTTC
TRBV7-6	14	-	-	TRBJ2-5	CASSLSGTLETQYF	TGTGCCAGCAGCTTGTCCGGGACGTTAGAGACCCAGTACTTC
TRBV6-5	14	-	-	TRBJ2-2	CASSEHWRPGELFF	TGTGCCAGCAGTGAGCATTGGAGGCCCGGGGAGCTGTTTTTT
TRBV7-8	12	-	-	TRBJ2-5	CASSLDSHKQYF	TGTGCCAGCAGCTTGGACAGTCACAAGCAGTACTTC
TRBV2	14	-	-	TRBJ1-2	CASTRGGRIYGYTF	TGTGCCAGCACCCGAGGGGGAAGAATCTATGGCTACACCTTC
TRBV24-1	14	many	-	TRBJ2-3	CATSVSASSDTQYF	TGTGCCACCAGTGTTAGCGCTAGTTCAGATACGCAGTATTTT
TRBV7-3	16	-	-	TRBJ2-7	CASSLRALQGGNEQYF	TGTGCCAGCAGCTTACGGGCCCTCCAGGGAGGCAATGAGCAGTACTTC
TRBV11-3	15	-	TRBD2	TRBJ2-5	CASSAGGGSQETQYF	TGTGCCAGCAGCGCGGGAGGAGGGAGTCAGGAGACCCAGTACTTC